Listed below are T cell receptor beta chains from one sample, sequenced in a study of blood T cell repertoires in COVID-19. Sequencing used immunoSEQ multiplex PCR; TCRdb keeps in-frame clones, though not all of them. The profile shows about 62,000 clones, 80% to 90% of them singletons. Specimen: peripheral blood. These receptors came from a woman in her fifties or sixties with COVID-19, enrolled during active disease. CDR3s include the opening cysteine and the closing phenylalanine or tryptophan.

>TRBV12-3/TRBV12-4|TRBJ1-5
CASRGQGNQPQHF
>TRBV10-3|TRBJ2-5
CAISDGQGETQYF
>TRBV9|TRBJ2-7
CASSVSGVASGPYEQYF
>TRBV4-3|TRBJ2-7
CASSLGGGEQYF
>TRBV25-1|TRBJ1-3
CASSNTVSGNTIYF
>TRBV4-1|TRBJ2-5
CASSQPDRVGETQYF
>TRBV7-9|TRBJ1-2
CASSFRTGAAVYGYTF
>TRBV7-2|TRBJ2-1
CASSLVTYNEQFF
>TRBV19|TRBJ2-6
CASINRVGTGANVLTF
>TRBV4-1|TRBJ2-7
CASSQDLTGGREQYF
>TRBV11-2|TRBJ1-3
CASSLELSGNTIYF
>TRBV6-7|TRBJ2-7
CASSYSTSGGFEQYF
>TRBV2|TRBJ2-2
CASSEWRTGPTGELFF
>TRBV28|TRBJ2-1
CASSHPERYNEQFF
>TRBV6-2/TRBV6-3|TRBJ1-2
CASSYSTGSYTF
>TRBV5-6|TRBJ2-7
CASSYGLAGQYF
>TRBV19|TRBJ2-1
CASTQETSGRTYNEQFF
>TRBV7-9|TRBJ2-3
CATSRGTTDTQYF
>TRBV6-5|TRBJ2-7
CASSYLTSGRYEQYF
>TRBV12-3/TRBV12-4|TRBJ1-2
CASSQTENYGYTF
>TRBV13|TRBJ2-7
CASSFMGLAVSEQYF
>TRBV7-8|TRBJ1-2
CASSLGSGGAANYGYTF
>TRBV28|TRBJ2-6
CASSVGGGPSGANVLTF
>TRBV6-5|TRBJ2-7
CASKLSLAGTYEQYF
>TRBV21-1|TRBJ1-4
CASSTRDSNATNEKLFF
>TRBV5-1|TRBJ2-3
CASSTMTSGLNTQYF
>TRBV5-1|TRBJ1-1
CASSLGQGRFTEAFF
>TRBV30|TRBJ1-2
CAWSFKGRDGYTF
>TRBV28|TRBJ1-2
CAMGGDNYGYTF
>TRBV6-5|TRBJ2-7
CASSPSNYEQYF
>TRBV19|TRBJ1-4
CASSKLSAGAKEKLFF
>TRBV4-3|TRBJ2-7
CASSQDPGQSSYEQYF
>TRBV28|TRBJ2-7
CASSGDRGLNEQYF
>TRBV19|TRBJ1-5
CASSLLPGQAPGQPQHF
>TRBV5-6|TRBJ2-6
CASSQTGTGIGGANVLTF
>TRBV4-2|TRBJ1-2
CASSQGGMINNNYGYTF
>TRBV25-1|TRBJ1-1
CASRDLSDSRPGAFF
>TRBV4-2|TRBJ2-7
CASSQVRLAGENEQYF
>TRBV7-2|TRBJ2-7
CASSLISQGPYEQYF
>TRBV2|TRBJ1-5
CASSEVLSGTQHF
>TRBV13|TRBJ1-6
CASSLDLQVHSPLHF
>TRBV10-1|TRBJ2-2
CASSQGAGELFF
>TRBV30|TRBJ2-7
CAWSELAGGQEQYF
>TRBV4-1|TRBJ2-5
CASSQDVSGLAGGMRETQYF
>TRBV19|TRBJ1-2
CASKRGQGAAGVYGYTF
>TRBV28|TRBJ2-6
CASSFYEGAYSGANVLTF
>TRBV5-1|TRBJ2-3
CASSLTGQGTDTQYF
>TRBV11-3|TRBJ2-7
CASSPRTALEIVYEQYF
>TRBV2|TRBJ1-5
CASFGGGNNQPQHF
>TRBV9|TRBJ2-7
CASSGGQNSYEQYF
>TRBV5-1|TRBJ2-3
CASSLLTSGASTDTQYF
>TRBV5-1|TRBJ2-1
CASSSGQVTRGSYNEQFF
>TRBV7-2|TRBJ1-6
CASSPQGTHSPLHF
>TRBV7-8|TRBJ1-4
CASSPRSYNEKLFF